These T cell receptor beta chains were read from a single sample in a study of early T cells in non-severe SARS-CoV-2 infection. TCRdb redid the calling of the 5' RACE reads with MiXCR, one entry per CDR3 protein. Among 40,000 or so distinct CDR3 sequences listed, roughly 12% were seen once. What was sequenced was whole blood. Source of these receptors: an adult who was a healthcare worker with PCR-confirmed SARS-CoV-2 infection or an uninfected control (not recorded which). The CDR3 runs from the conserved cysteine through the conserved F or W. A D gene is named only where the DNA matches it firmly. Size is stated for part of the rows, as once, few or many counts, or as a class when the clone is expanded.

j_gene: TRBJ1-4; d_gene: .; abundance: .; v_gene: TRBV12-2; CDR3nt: TGTGCAAGTCGCTTGAACAGGGGGCTTCGGAGGGAAAAACTGTTTTTT; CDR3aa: CASRLNRGLRREKLFF
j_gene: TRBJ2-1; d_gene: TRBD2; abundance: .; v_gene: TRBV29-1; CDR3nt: TGCAGCGTTGAAGTAACTAGCGGGAGGGTACAGCAGTTCTTC; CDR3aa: CSVEVTSGRVQQFF
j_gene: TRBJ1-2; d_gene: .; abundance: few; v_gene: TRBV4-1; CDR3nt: TGCGCCAGCAGCCAACATAACCTCCGGGACAAGGCTAACTATGGCTACACCTTC; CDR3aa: CASSQHNLRDKANYGYTF
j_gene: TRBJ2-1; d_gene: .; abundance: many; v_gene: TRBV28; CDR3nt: TGTGCCAGCAGTCCGGCCGGGGGCGCCTACAATGAGCAGTTCTTC; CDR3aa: CASSPAGGAYNEQFF
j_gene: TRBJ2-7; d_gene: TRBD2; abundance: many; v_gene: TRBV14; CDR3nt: TGTGCCAGCAGCCGAGGCGCTCGGGTAGCGGGAAAGTCCTCCTCCTACGAGCAGTACTTC; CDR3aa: CASSRGARVAGKSSSYEQYF
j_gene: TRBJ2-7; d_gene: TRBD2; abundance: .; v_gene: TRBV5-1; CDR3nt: TGCGCCAGCAGCTCCGGACTAGTGGTTGAGCAGTACTTC; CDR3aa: CASSSGLVVEQYF
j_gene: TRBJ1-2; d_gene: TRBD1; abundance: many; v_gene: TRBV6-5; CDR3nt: TGTGCCAGCACCCTGGGACAGGGGAGGAATGGCTACACCTTC; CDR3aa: CASTLGQGRNGYTF
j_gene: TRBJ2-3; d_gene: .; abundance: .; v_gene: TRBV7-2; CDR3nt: TGTGCCAGCAGCTTAGGCGGGCCTAGCACAGATACGCAGTATTTT; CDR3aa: CASSLGGPSTDTQYF
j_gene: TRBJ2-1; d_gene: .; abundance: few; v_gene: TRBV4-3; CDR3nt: TGCGCCAGCAGCCAAGTAGGGGGGAGGGCCGGTTCCTACAATGAGCAGTTCTTC; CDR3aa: CASSQVGGRAGSYNEQFF
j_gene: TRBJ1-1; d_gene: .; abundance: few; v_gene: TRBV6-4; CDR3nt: TGTGCCAGCAGTGAATCCGATAACACTGAAGCTTTCTTT; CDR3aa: CASSESDNTEAFF
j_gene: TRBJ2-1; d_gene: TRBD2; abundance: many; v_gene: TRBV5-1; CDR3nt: TGCGCCAGCAGCTACGGACTAGCGGGAGTTAATGAGCAGTTCTTC; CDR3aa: CASSYGLAGVNEQFF
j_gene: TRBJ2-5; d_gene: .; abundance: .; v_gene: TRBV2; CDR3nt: TGTGCCATCAGTAGGGGACTCCAAGAGACCCAGTACTTC; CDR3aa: CAISRGLQETQYF
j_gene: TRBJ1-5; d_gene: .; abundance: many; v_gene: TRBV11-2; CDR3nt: TGTGCCAGCAGCTCTGGAAGTGGAGGCAATCAGCCCCAGCATTTT; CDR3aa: CASSSGSGGNQPQHF
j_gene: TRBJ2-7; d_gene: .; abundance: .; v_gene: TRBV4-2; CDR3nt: TGTGCCAGCAGCCGGGAGGCAGAGCAGTACTTC; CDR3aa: CASSREAEQYF